One sample yielded the 28 T cell receptor beta chains listed below, sequenced in a study of ipilimumab plus nivolumab after autologous stem cell transplantation. Measured with immunoSEQ multiplex PCR; TCRdb has only the in-frame clones, and not every one. The sample shows tens of thousands of clones, under 75% of them seen only once. The input for sequencing was PBMCs, taken in a trial of ipilimumab plus nivolumab as post-transplant consolidation. Source of these receptors: a male donor with diffuse large B-cell lymphoma.

This chain uses TRBV2 with TRBJ2-7; TRBD2 might be the D (5 bases). The length of the CDR3 is 13 residues. V lost 4 bases to trimming and J lost 5 bases, with 12 bases between them. Germline values: CDR1 SNHLY, CDR2 FYNNEI. For the CDR3, the DNA is TGTGCCAGCAGTGTCTCCGAGGGTGACGAGCAGTACTTC. This translates into CASSVSEGDEQYF.

The chain has TRBV7-3 and TRBJ1-1; D is unresolved. CDR1 is SGHTA, CDR2 FQGTGA, per germline. V was pared by 0 bases and J by 3 bases, with 8 bases between. CDR3 length equals 14 residues. Here the CDR3 reads CASSLTGFDTEAFF. CDR3 bases: TGTGCCAGCAGCTTAACAGGGTTTGACACTGAAGCTTTCTTT. Complete variable domain (other parts from reference TRBV7-3 and TRBJ1-1): GAGVSQTPSNKVTEKGKYVELRCDPISGHTALYWYRQSLGQGPEFLIYFQGTGAADDSGLPNDRFFAVRPEGSVSTLKIQRTERGDSAVYLCASSLTGFDTEAFFGQGTRLTVV.

The V gene is TRBV6-1, the J gene TRBJ1-2, with D unresolved. The CDR3 spans 14 residues. V gave up 1 base and J gave up 8 bases, with 14 bases separating them. The V gene's germline CDR1 is MNHNS and CDR2 SASEGT. CDR3 DNA sequence: TGTGCCAGCAGTGAAGTAGCAAGCTCGGGGGGCTACACCTTC. As protein: CASSEVASSGGYTF.

The V call is TRBV7-6, the J call TRBJ1-4; no firm D call. The germline CDR1 and CDR2 sequences are SGHVS and FNYEAQ. Trimming stripped 1 base from V and 8 bases from J, with 11 bases between. CDR3 length: 14 residues. The CDR3 sequence is CASSLDQSVEKLFF. Written as DNA, the CDR3 is TGTGCCAGCAGCTTAGACCAGTCCGTAGAAAAACTGTTTTTT.

This clone was seen just once. V gene TRBV30 combines with J gene TRBJ2-7; D remains ambiguous. Germline assignment: CDR1 GTSNPN and CDR2 SVGIG (reference sequence). CDR3 length equals 11 residues. The ends were cut back, 2 bases at V and 3 bases at J, with 5 bases in the middle. The CDR3 is CAWSIVYEQYF. CDR3 in DNA: TGTGCCTGGAGTATCGTCTACGAGCAGTACTTC.

The rearrangement links TRBV29-1 to TRBJ2-1; TRBD1 is a possible D gene (6 bases). The CDR3 is 13 residues long. Per germline, CDR1 SQVTM and CDR2 ANQGSEA. V dropped 2 bases and J dropped 14 bases, with 19 bases sitting between them. CDR3 in DNA: TGCAGCGTTGAAAAAGTGGGGGCTCTGGGGGAGTTCTTC. Its translation: CSVEKVGALGEFF.

This chain links TRBV15 with TRBJ2-1; 8 nucleotides agree with TRBD2. Germline loops: CDR1 LNHNV, CDR2 YYDKDF (reference sequence). This CDR3 region has 14 residues. Losses at the gene ends were 5 bases for V and 3 bases for J; bases not matched to a gene: 3. CDR3 protein: CATSGSGVYNEQFF. The CDR3 DNA reads TGTGCCACCAGCGGTAGCGGGGTCTACAATGAGCAGTTCTTC. The variable domain in full, completed from reference TRBV15 and TRBJ2-1, reads DAMVIQNPRYQVTQFGKPVTLSCSQTLNHNVMYWYQQKSSQAPKLLFHYYDKDFNNEADTPDNFQSRRPNTSFCFLDIRSPGLGDTAMYLCATSGSGVYNEQFFGPGTRLTVL.

CDR3: CASSALAGPAYEQYF. The CDR3 nucleotides read TGTGCCAGCAGCGCTCTAGCGGGGCCAGCCTACGAGCAGTACTTC. The chain carries TRBV9 and TRBJ2-7; 9 positions agree with TRBD2. With V trimmed by 3 bases and J by 2 bases, 6 bases remained unmatched. The germline V gene encodes CDR1 SGDLS and CDR2 YYNGEE. This CDR3 spans 15 amino acids.

CDR3: CASSATGTGVGETQYF. In nucleotides, the CDR3 is TGCGCCAGCAGCGCCACCGGGACAGGGGTTGGGGAGACCCAGTACTTC. The chain couples TRBV5-1 to TRBJ2-5; 10 nucleotides line up with TRBD1. The CDR3 contains 16 residues. Trimming cost V 4 bases and J 5 bases; bases outside gene matches: 11. Germline-derived CDR1 and CDR2 are SGHRS and YFSETQ.

This clone has only a few counts. V usage is TRBV19 and J usage is TRBJ1-4; 9 bases are shared with TRBD1. With V trimmed by 5 bases and J by 4 bases, 5 bases remained unmatched. Germline V lookup: CDR1 LNHDA, CDR2 SQIVND (reference sequence). This CDR3 has 15 amino acids. The CDR3 DNA follows: TGTGCCAGTAGTGCTGACAGGGGGGTTAATGAAAAACTGTTTTTT. It codes for CASSADRGVNEKLFF.

The V gene is TRBV5-1, the J gene TRBJ2-1, with TRBD1 as a possible D gene (7 bases). The V end lost 2 bases, the J end lost 6 bases, and 15 bases lay between the germline ends. CDR3 length: 15 residues. The germline V gene encodes CDR1 SGHRS and CDR2 YFSETQ. For the CDR3, the DNA is TGCGCCAGCAGCTTTCTACAGCAGGGGGGCAATGAGCAGTTCTTC. It specifies CASSFLQQGGNEQFF.

The chain recombines TRBV27 with TRBJ2-7, with 8 bases identical to TRBD1. This CDR3 spans 14 amino acids. The germline V gene encodes CDR1 MNHEY and CDR2 SMNVEV (reference sequence). V lost 6 bases to trimming and J lost 7 bases; unmatched junction nucleotides: 11. The DNA for the CDR3 is TGTGCCAGCAGGGGAGGACAGGGTACATGGGAGCAGTACTTC. Its protein is CASRGGQGTWEQYF.

The chain joins TRBV18 to TRBJ1-2; no definite D call. The CDR3 consists of 15 residues. The V gene lost 0 bases and the J gene lost 0 bases, with 8 bases spanning the gap. Germline V gene sequence: CDR1 KGHSH, CDR2 LQKENI. CDR3 amino acids: CASSPPAGTNYGYTF. CDR3 bases: TGTGCCAGCTCACCACCCGCGGGTACTAACTATGGCTACACCTTC.

The chain is built from TRBV14 and TRBJ2-5; a weak D match, TRBD2 (5 bases). The CDR3 contains 14 residues. Germline loops: CDR1 SGHDN, CDR2 FVKESK. Trimming took 4 bases from V and 5 from J, leaving 14 bases between them. CDR3 DNA sequence: TGTGCCAGCAGCCCTCTAGCTGGAGGCGAGACCCAGTACTTC. Protein sequence: CASSPLAGGETQYF. Full variable domain (remainder filled in from reference TRBV14 and TRBJ2-5): EAGVTQFPSHSVIEKGQTVTLRCDPISGHDNLYWYRRVMGKEIKFLLHFVKESKQDESGMPNNRFLAERTGGTYSTLKVQPAELEDSGVYFCASSPLAGGETQYFGPGTRLLVL.

This rearrangement joins TRBV21-1 to TRBJ2-5; whether TRBD1, the table's D call, matches the DNA was not checked. TRBV21-1 corresponds to a pseudogene. The CDR3 loop spans 15 amino acids. DNA of the CDR3: TGTGCCAGCCCTTTGGACAGGGGCCGGGAAGAGACCCAGTACTTC. Translated: CASPLDRGREETQYF.

A single count supports this clone. The chain is built from TRBV4-1 and TRBJ2-5; D is undetermined. Between the trimmed V and J ends, which lost 5 bases and 2 bases, there was a span of 12 bases. The CDR3 totals 14 residues. Germline lookup yields CDR1 MGHRA and CDR2 YSYEKL. CDR3 DNA: TGCGCCAGCAGCTACTCTATGGGACAAGAGACCCAGTACTTC. Protein: CASSYSMGQETQYF.

The chain couples TRBV19 to TRBJ1-1; no clear D. This CDR3 has 12 amino acids. V was pared by 6 bases and J by 2 bases, with 7 bases between. The germline V gene has CDR1 LNHDA and CDR2 SQIVND (reference sequence). CDR3 sequence (DNA): TGTGCCAGTAGCCCCGACAACACTGAAGCTTTCTTT. Translating it yields CASSPDNTEAFF.

By share of the sample, this clone is medium-sized. Other DNA sequences in this specimen translate into the identical CDR3. This sequence joins TRBV30 and TRBJ1-2; D not certain. V lost 0 bases and J lost 2, with 7 bases in between. CDR1 is GTSNPN and CDR2 is SVGIG in the germline V gene (reference sequence). There are 13 residues in the CDR3. The CDR3 region is CAWSVDENYGYTF. The CDR3 DNA follows: TGTGCCTGGAGTGTAGACGAGAACTATGGCTACACCTTC.

This sequence joins TRBV15 and TRBJ2-7, with D maybe TRBD2 (6 bases). Looked up from germline, CDR1 is LNHNV and CDR2 is YYDKDF (reference sequence). V gave up 1 base and J gave up 3 bases, with 16 bases separating them. The CDR3 has 16 residues. CDR3 DNA: TGTGCCACCAGCAGAGTCCTCGGGACTCCCCGCTACGAGCAGTACTTC. It specifies CATSRVLGTPRYEQYF.

V usage is TRBV5-5 and J usage is TRBJ2-2; TRBD1 aligns across 11 bases. V was pared by 3 bases and J by 7 bases, with 11 bases of the junction left unmatched. The germline V gene encodes CDR1 SGHKS and CDR2 YYEKEE (reference sequence). The CDR3 has 17 amino acids. Here the CDR3 reads CASSSGQGAFRGGELFF. Here the CDR3 DNA reads TGTGCCAGCAGCTCTGGACAGGGGGCGTTTCGTGGCGGGGAGCTGTTTTTT. Drawing the rest from reference TRBV5-5 and TRBJ2-2, the complete variable domain is DAGVTQSPTHLIKTRGQQVTLRCSPISGHKSVSWYQQVLGQGPQFIFQYYEKEERGRGNFPDRFSARQFPNYSSELNVNALLLGDSALYLCASSSGQGAFRGGELFFGEGSRLTVL.

The chain couples TRBV14 to TRBJ2-1, with TRBD1 as a possible D gene (6 bases). Germline values: CDR1 SGHDN, CDR2 FVKESK. The ends were cut back, 3 bases at V and 0 bases at J, with 12 bases in the middle. The CDR3 contains 16 residues. The CDR3 here is CASSQTGGGSYNEQFF. CDR3 DNA sequence: TGTGCCAGCAGCCAGACTGGGGGCGGCTCCTACAATGAGCAGTTCTTC.

This chain's CDR3 is CSVDGRDEQFF. As DNA, the CDR3 is TGCAGCGTTGATGGTCGGGATGAGCAGTTCTTC. The chain links TRBV29-1 to TRBJ2-1, with unresolved D. The CDR3 loop spans 11 amino acids. Germline CDR1 SQVTM, CDR2 ANQGSEA. The V end lost 3 bases, the J end lost 8 bases, and 8 bases lay between the germline ends.

This clone was detected a few times. The J gene is TRBJ2-7, the V gene TRBV5-8; 9 nucleotides match TRBD2. The V segment lost 4 bases and the J segment 3 bases; nucleotides outside the gene matches: 8. The germline V gene encodes CDR1 SGHTS and CDR2 YDEGEE. CDR3 length: 15 amino acids. CDR3 DNA sequence: TGTGCCAGCAGCCGGGGACTAGCCGTAAACTACGAGCAGTACTTC. Translation: CASSRGLAVNYEQYF.

This chain joins TRBV27 and TRBJ2-7; 10 nucleotides match TRBD2. Unmatched junction bases numbered 9, after V lost 4 bases and J lost 6 bases. The CDR3 totals 15 residues. The germline CDR1 and CDR2 sequences are MNHEY and SMNVEV (reference sequence). CDR3: CASSSASGGNSEQYF. For the CDR3, the DNA is TGTGCCAGCAGTTCAGCTAGCGGGGGTAATAGCGAGCAGTACTTC.

This clone was picked up a small number of times. The CDR3 is CASRGQEMNTEAFF. The CDR3 DNA reads as TGCGCCAGCAGGGGACAGGAGATGAACACTGAAGCTTTCTTT. This chain links TRBV5-1 with TRBJ1-1, with 8 positions matching TRBD1. The CDR3 is 14 residues long. The junction had 3 bases not matched to a gene; V was cut back by 5 bases and J by 0 bases. Germline-derived CDR1 and CDR2 are SGHRS and YFSETQ.

V is TRBV5-1 and J is TRBJ2-3; either TRBD1 or TRBD2 may supply D (5 bases each). The CDR3 is 13 amino acids. The V end was cut by 0 bases, the J end by 4 bases, with 6 bases between. Germline V gene lookup returns CDR1 SGHRS and CDR2 YFSETQ. The CDR3 sequence: CASSLGGADTQYF. CDR3 nucleotide sequence: TGCGCCAGCAGCTTGGGAGGGGCAGATACGCAGTATTTT.

This clone was picked up a small number of times. The chain uses TRBV5-1 and TRBJ2-1; D perhaps matches TRBD2 (5 bases). The germline V and J ends were trimmed by 1 base and 8 bases, with 16 bases remaining between them. The CDR3 length is 15 residues. The V gene's germline CDR1 is SGHRS and CDR2 YFSETQ. The DNA of the CDR3 is TGCGCCAGCAGCTTGTTAGCGAAAGTACGGGATGAGCAGTTCTTC. Translating it yields CASSLLAKVRDEQFF.

The chain has TRBV4-1 and TRBJ1-6, with D perhaps TRBD1 (6 bases). The CDR3 is made up of 18 amino acids. The germline gives CDR1 MGHRA, CDR2 YSYEKL. Trimming removed 3 bases at V and 1 base at J, with 16 bases between. CDR3 coding DNA: TGCGCCAGCAGCCAGAAGAGACAGGCGGGGTCCTATAATTCACCCCTCCACTTT. This encodes CASSQKRQAGSYNSPLHF.